The subject of this entry is one T cell receptor (beta chain). No antigen is known for it. The source of the sample is a study of shared clonotypes between healthy human individuals. General study results and limits: Specimens sampled were limited to blood, with tissue repertoires likely differing. In several donors, around 4.5% of naive CD4 clonotypes appeared in common.

Clones were sequenced by immunoSEQ multiplex PCR, and TCRdb holds only the in-frame ones, with some missing. The sample records around 600,000 clones, about 98% being singletons. Terminally differentiated effector memory CD45RA+ cells were excluded by CCR7 positive selection of CD45RO-negative cells. Germline CDR1 LGHNA, CDR2 YSLEER. CDR3 length equals 16 residues. The V and J ends lost 2 bases and 3 bases respectively, with 14 bases between them. This clonotype originated in a man aged 30-40 years in good health. The rearrangement uses TRBV4-3 and TRBJ2-1; possible D gene TRBD2, 6 bases. Sequencing used naive CD8+ T cells sorted from blood. The CDR3 bases are TGCGCCAGCAGCCAATTCTCTAGCGCGGACTACAATGAGCAGTTCTTC. Translated, it gives CASSQFSSADYNEQFF.